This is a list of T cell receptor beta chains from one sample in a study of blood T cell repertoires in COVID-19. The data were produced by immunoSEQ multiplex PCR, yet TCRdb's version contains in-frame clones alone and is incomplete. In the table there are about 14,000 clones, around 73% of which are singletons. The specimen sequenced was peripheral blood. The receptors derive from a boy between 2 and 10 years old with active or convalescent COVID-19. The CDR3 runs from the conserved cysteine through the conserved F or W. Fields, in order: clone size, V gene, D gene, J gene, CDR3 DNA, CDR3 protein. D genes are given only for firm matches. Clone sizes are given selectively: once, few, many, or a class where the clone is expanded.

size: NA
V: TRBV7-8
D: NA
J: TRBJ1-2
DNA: TGTGCCAGCAGCTTAGCGGGGAGGGTCGGATGGGGCTACACCTTC
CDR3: CASSLAGRVGWGYTF

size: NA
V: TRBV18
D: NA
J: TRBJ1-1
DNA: TGTGCCAGCTCAGAGGGAATGAACACTGAAGCTTTCTTT
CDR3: CASSEGMNTEAFF

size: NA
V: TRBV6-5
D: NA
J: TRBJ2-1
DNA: TGTGCCAGTCTGCGCTACAATGAGCAGTTCTTC
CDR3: CASLRYNEQFF

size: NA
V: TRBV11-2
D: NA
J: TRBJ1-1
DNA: TGTGCCAGCAGCTTGAACAGGGTTTCTGAAGCTTTCTTT
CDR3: CASSLNRVSEAFF

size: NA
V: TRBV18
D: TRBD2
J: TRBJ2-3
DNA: TGTGCCAGCTCACCAACATACTATAGCGGGGCAGATACGCAGTATTTT
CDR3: CASSPTYYSGADTQYF

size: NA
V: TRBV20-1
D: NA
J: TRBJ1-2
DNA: TGCAGTGCTAGAGTAGTGCCAGGCTACACCTTC
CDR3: CSARVVPGYTF

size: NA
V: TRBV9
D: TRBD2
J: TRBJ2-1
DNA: TGTGCCAGCGGACGTAGCGGGGGAGGTGAGCAGTTCTTC
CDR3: CASGRSGGGEQFF

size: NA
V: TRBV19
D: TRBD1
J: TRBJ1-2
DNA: TGTGCCAGTAGTATAACGTGGGACAGCAATTACTATGGCTACACCTTC
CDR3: CASSITWDSNYYGYTF

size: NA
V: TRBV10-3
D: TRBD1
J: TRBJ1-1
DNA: TGTGCCATCAGTGAAGGGGGCCCGAACACTGAAGCTTTCTTT
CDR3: CAISEGGPNTEAFF

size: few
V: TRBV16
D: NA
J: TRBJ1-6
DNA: TGTGCCAGCTTTAAAGACGGAGGCAGCTCCTATAATTCACCCCTCCACTTT
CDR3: CASFKDGGSSYNSPLHF